Following are 25 T cell receptor beta chains from one sample sequenced in a study of shared clonotypes between healthy human individuals. Profiled with immunoSEQ multiplex PCR; TCRdb holds only in-frame clones, not every one. Among 2.3 million or so clones listed, approximately 95% were seen once. The sample comprised naive CD4+ T cells from PBMCs. Indicated subset: CD45RA+ positively selected. The receptors stem from a man younger than 35 in good health. Some clones in this sample may be carry-over from other donors' samples.

The chain carries TRBV7-3 and TRBJ2-2; 13 bases align to TRBD2. CDR1 is SGHTA, CDR2 FQGTGA, per germline. Trimming cost V 3 bases and J 7 bases; bases outside gene matches: 8. The CDR3 is made up of 17 amino acids. The CDR3 DNA reads as TGTGCCAGCAGCTTCACCGGACTAGCGGGAGTTCTCGGGGAGCTGTTTTTT. Translated: CASSFTGLAGVLGELFF.

The chain has TRBV5-1 and TRBJ2-5; no definite D call. The CDR3 has 15 amino acids. Germline-derived CDR1 and CDR2 are SGHRS and YFSETQ. The V and J ends lost 4 bases and 5 bases respectively, with 18 bases between them. This chain's CDR3 is CASSPGVGRVETQYF. As DNA, the CDR3 is TGCGCCAGCAGCCCCGGTGTTGGCCGGGTGGAGACCCAGTACTTC.

V usage is TRBV11-1 and J usage is TRBJ2-2, with 8 bases that match TRBD1. Germline values: CDR1 SGHAT, CDR2 FQDESV (reference sequence). CDR3 length: 16 residues. V shed 7 bases, J shed 5 bases, and the junction held 12 bases outside the gene matches. CDR3 residues: CASTQSTGGRTGELFF. The CDR3 coding sequence is TGTGCCAGCACCCAATCCACAGGGGGAAGGACCGGGGAGCTGTTTTTT.

The chain recombines TRBV6-6 with TRBJ1-1; possibly TRBD1 for D (5 bases). The CDR3 runs to 15 residues. Looked up from germline, CDR1 is MNHNY and CDR2 is SVGAGI (reference sequence). V lost 5 bases to trimming and J lost 2 bases, with 15 bases between them. CDR3 amino acids: CASSPGGWANTEAFF. Here the CDR3 DNA reads TGTGCCAGCAGTCCCGGGGGATGGGCCAACACTGAAGCTTTCTTT.

The chain joins TRBV7-6 to TRBJ2-1; the match to TRBD2 covers 10 bases. The V gene's germline CDR1 is SGHVS and CDR2 FNYEAQ. The CDR3 length is 18 residues. The V gene end was trimmed by 1 base and the J gene end by 0 bases; junction bases not matched to a gene: 6. This chain's CDR3 is CASSLGTSGILSYNEQFF. The CDR3 bases are TGTGCCAGCAGCTTAGGGACTAGCGGTATCCTCTCCTACAATGAGCAGTTCTTC.

This chain uses TRBV5-1 with TRBJ1-2, with a weak D call TRBD1 (6 bases). The CDR3 length is 15 residues. The V end was cut by 0 bases, the J end by 3 bases, with 12 bases between. The germline V gene encodes CDR1 SGHRS and CDR2 YFSETQ. Here the CDR3 reads CASSLASTGYYGYTF. The CDR3 nucleotides read TGCGCCAGCAGCTTGGCCTCAACAGGGTACTATGGCTACACCTTC.

CDR3 amino acids: CASSKKNGDTQYF. CDR3 in DNA: TGCGCCAGCAGCAAGAAAAACGGAGATACGCAGTATTTT. This sequence joins TRBV4-3 and TRBJ2-3; D is unresolved. V was cut by 5 bases and J by 5 bases, with 11 bases left in between. Germline V gene sequence: CDR1 LGHNA, CDR2 YSLEER. This CDR3 is 13 amino acids long.

As regards this clone: Other DNA sequences in the same sample also yield this CDR3. The J gene is TRBJ2-1, the V gene TRBV5-1, with D possibly matching TRBD1 (6 bases). This CDR3 contains 14 residues. The ends were cut back, 0 bases at V and 7 bases at J, with 11 bases in the middle. Germline lookup yields CDR1 SGHRS and CDR2 YFSETQ. CDR3 residues: CASSLEDSYNEQFF. CDR3 nucleotide sequence: TGCGCCAGCAGCTTGGAGGACAGCTATAATGAGCAGTTCTTC.

The chain joins TRBV5-4 to TRBJ1-3; D is ambiguous. Trimming left V 4 bases short and J 0 bases short, with 11 bases between. CDR1 is SGHNT and CDR2 is YYREEE in the germline V gene (reference sequence). The CDR3 is 15 residues long. The CDR3 region is CASSPGPTSGNTIYF. The CDR3 DNA reads as TGTGCCAGCAGCCCCGGACCGACCTCTGGAAACACCATATATTTT.

Points on this clone: Other DNA sequences of this sample code for an identical CDR3. The rearrangement uses TRBV7-3 and TRBJ2-3; unclear D gene. Germline values: CDR1 SGHTA, CDR2 FQGTGA. V was pared by 0 bases and J by 0 bases, with 4 bases between. The CDR3 runs 14 residues. The chain's CDR3 is CASSLTRSTDTQYF. The CDR3 nucleotides are TGTGCCAGCAGCTTAACGAGGAGCACAGATACGCAGTATTTT.

V and J are TRBV4-3 and TRBJ2-3; unclear D gene. The CDR3 covers 15 residues. Germline V gene lookup returns CDR1 LGHNA and CDR2 YSLEER. V was shortened by 4 bases and J by 0 bases, with 11 bases between the two germline ends. Written as DNA, the CDR3 is TGCGCCAGCAGCCCGGTCCCGACTAGCACAGATACGCAGTATTTT. This gives the protein CASSPVPTSTDTQYF.

The rearrangement links TRBV5-1 to TRBJ2-1, with 10 bases matching TRBD1. Germline-derived CDR1 and CDR2 are SGHRS and YFSETQ. Unmatched junction bases numbered 8, after V lost 7 bases and J lost 7 bases. CDR3 size: 14 residues. CDR3 protein: CASGRDRGLNEQFF. The CDR3 coding sequence is TGCGCCAGCGGCCGGGACAGGGGATTGAATGAGCAGTTCTTC.

The chain couples TRBV9 to TRBJ2-1; the match to TRBD2 covers 10 bases. Looked up from germline, CDR1 is SGDLS and CDR2 is YYNGEE. Trimming cost V 3 bases and J 3 bases; bases outside gene matches: 9. The CDR3 is made up of 17 amino acids. The CDR3 DNA follows: TGTGCCAGCAGCGCCCGACATGGGACTAGCGACTACAATGAGCAGTTCTTC. Encoded protein: CASSARHGTSDYNEQFF.

This chain joins TRBV7-2 and TRBJ2-3, with TRBD2 identical over 7 bases. The CDR3 totals 16 residues. V shed 5 bases, J shed 2 bases, and the junction held 10 bases outside the gene matches. Germline values: CDR1 SGHTA, CDR2 FQGNSA. This CDR3 is CASSPGNSGYTDTQYF. The CDR3 bases are TGTGCCAGCAGCCCCGGGAATAGCGGGTACACAGATACGCAGTATTTT. The full variable domain, rest sourced from reference TRBV7-2 and TRBJ2-3, is GAGVSQSPSNKVTEKGKDVELRCDPISGHTALYWYRQSLGQGLEFLIYFQGNSAPDKSGLPSDRFSAERTGGSVSTLTIQRTQQEDSAVYLCASSPGNSGYTDTQYFGPGTRLTVL.

The chain is built from TRBV6-1 and TRBJ1-4; D gene unclear. The germline gives CDR1 MNHNS, CDR2 SASEGT. The CDR3 extends over 14 amino acids. V lost 6 bases, J lost 6 bases, and 14 bases lay in between. The CDR3 DNA sequence: TGTGCCAGCAGGGGCCGGGAGAGGTATGAAAAACTGTTTTTT. It specifies CASRGRERYEKLFF.

The V gene is TRBV9, the J gene TRBJ2-1, with unresolved D. CDR1 is SGDLS and CDR2 is YYNGEE in the germline V gene. The CDR3 contains 12 residues. The V end was cut by 3 bases, the J end by 4 bases, with 5 bases between. This chain's CDR3 is CASSETYNEQFF. CDR3 nucleotides: TGTGCCAGCAGCGAGACTTACAATGAGCAGTTCTTC.

This chain uses TRBV28 with TRBJ1-2, with 7 bases fitting TRBD1. V shed 6 bases and J 4 bases; nucleotides not matched to a gene: 5. CDR1 and CDR2 from the germline V gene are MDHEN and SYDVKM. The CDR3 extends over 13 amino acids. The CDR3 here is CASSRDRLYGYTF. The DNA of the CDR3 is TGTGCCAGCAGCCGGGACAGACTCTATGGCTACACCTTC.

V and J are TRBV28 and TRBJ1-5; TRBD1 aligns across 7 bases. The J segment lost 5 bases and the V segment lost 8 bases, leaving 6 bases of the junction unmatched. Looked up from germline, CDR1 is MDHEN and CDR2 is SYDVKM. The CDR3 runs to 13 residues. The DNA of the CDR3 is TGTGCCAGCTTGGGACAGAGCTATCAGCCCCAGCATTTT. It specifies CASLGQSYQPQHF.

This chain uses TRBV5-1 with TRBJ1-4, with D tentatively TRBD1 (5 bases). The CDR3 totals 15 residues. Germline CDR1 and CDR2: SGHRS and YFSETQ. With 3 bases removed from V and 3 bases from J, the gap between germline ends came to 12 bases. CDR3 nucleotides: TGCGCCAGCAGCTCCGCCGGGACTCCTAATGAAAAACTGTTTTTT. It encodes CASSSAGTPNEKLFF.

The chain uses TRBV28 and TRBJ1-2, with 7 bases that match TRBD1. The CDR3 runs 12 residues. J lost 7 bases, V lost 4 bases, and 3 bases had no gene match. Germline CDR1 and CDR2: MDHEN and SYDVKM. The CDR3 nucleotides read TGTGCCAGCAGTTCTCGACAGGGTGGCTACACCTTC. Amino acids: CASSSRQGGYTF.

The chain recombines TRBV20-1 with TRBJ1-3; no clear D gene. Germline CDR1 and CDR2: DFQATT and SNEGSKA (reference sequence). There are 11 residues in the CDR3. V lost 4 bases and J 1 base, leaving 2 bases between the germline ends. The CDR3 spells CSANSGNTIYF. CDR3 DNA: TGCAGTGCTAATTCTGGAAACACCATATATTTT.

The chain is built from TRBV5-1 and TRBJ1-2; tentatively, D is TRBD1 (6 bases). The CDR3 runs to 16 residues. Trimming took 0 bases from V and 1 from J, leaving 13 bases between them. The germline V gene encodes CDR1 SGHRS and CDR2 YFSETQ. The CDR3 region is CASSLASGTRNYGYTF. The CDR3, as DNA: TGCGCCAGCAGCTTGGCTTCCGGGACACGTAACTATGGCTACACCTTC.

On this clone: This sample also contains other DNA sequences that code for the same CDR3. The chain recombines TRBV28 with TRBJ2-7; no reliable D call. In germline, CDR1 is MDHEN, CDR2 SYDVKM. The CDR3 has 11 amino acids. The V end lost 8 bases, the J end lost 2 bases, and 7 bases lay between the germline ends. As DNA, the CDR3 is TGTGCCAGCTCCCAGCCCTACGAGCAGTACTTC. This encodes CASSQPYEQYF.

The chain links TRBV30 to TRBJ1-2; 7 nucleotides align to TRBD1. Per the germline V gene, CDR1 is GTSNPN and CDR2 is SVGIG (reference sequence). J gave up 3 bases and V 4 bases, and 2 bases lay outside the gene matches. The CDR3 covers 12 residues. The CDR3 loop is CAWTRGDYGYTF. CDR3 sequence (DNA): TGTGCCTGGACCAGGGGGGACTATGGCTACACCTTC.

V gene TRBV7-2 combines with J gene TRBJ2-7; D may match TRBD1 or TRBD2 (5 bases each). Trimming stripped 5 bases from V and 4 bases from J, with 21 bases between. The CDR3 length is 16 residues. CDR1 SGHTA and CDR2 FQGNSA come from the germline V gene. The CDR3 DNA follows: TGTGCCAGCAGCCGCCGTCCCAGGGTTTCGGGGTACGAGCAGTACTTC. The encoded protein is CASSRRPRVSGYEQYF.